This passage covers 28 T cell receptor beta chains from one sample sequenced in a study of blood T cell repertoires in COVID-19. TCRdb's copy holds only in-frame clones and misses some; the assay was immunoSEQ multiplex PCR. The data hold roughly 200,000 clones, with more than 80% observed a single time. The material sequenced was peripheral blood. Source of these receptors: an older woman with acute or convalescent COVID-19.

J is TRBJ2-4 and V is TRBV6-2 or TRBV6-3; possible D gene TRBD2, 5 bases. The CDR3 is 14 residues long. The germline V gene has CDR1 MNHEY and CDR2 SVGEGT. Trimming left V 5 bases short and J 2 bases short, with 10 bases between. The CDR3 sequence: CASSRSGTKNIQYF. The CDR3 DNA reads TGTGCCAGCAGTCGGAGCGGCACCAAAAACATTCAGTACTTC.

The CDR3 protein is CASSPRQGSQETQYF. CDR3 bases: TGTGCCAGCAGTCCCCGACAGGGATCCCAAGAGACCCAGTACTTC. The chain carries TRBV28 and TRBJ2-5, with TRBD1 matching over 7 bases. The CDR3 has 15 amino acids. V lost 5 bases, J lost 1 base, and 7 bases stayed unmatched. Germline V gene data show CDR1 as MDHEN and CDR2 as SYDVKM.

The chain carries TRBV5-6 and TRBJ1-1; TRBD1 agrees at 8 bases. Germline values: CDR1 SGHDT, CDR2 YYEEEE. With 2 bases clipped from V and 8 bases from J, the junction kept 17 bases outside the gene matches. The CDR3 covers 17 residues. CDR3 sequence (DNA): TGTGCCAGCAGCTTCCTCACTAGACAGGGGCAAACACTAGAAGCTTTCTTT. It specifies CASSFLTRQGQTLEAFF.

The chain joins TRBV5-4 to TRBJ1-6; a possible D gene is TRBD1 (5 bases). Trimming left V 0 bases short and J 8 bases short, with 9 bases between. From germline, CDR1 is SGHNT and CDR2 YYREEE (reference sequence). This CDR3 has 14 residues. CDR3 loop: CASSLAGGDSPLHF. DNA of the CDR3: TGTGCCAGCAGCTTGGCCGGGGGGGATTCACCCCTCCACTTT.

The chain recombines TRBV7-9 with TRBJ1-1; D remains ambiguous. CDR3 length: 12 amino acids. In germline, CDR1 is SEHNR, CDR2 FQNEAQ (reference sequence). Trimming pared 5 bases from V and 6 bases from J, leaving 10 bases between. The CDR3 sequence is CASSLLNSEAFF. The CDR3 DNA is TGTGCCAGCAGCCTTTTAAACTCTGAAGCTTTCTTT.

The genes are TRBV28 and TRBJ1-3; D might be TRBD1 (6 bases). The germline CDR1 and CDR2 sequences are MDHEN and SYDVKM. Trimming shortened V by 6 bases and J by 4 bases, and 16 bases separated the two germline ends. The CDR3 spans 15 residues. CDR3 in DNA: TGTGCCAGCAGCCTGCCCGGGGGGCTCGGAAACACCATATATTTT. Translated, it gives CASSLPGGLGNTIYF.

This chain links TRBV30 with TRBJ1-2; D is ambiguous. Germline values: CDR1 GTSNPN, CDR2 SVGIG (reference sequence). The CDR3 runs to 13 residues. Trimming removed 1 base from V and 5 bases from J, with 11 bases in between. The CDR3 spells CAWSGGPQYGYTF. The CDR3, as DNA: TGTGCCTGGAGTGGAGGGCCGCAGTATGGCTACACCTTC.

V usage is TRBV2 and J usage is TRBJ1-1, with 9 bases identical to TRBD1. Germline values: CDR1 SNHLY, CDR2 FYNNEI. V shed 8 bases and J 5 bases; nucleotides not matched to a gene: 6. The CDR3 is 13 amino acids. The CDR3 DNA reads TGTGCCAGCTTGGGACAGGGTGGAACTGAAGCTTTCTTT. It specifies CASLGQGGTEAFF. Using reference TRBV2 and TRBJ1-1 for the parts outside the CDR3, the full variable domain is EPEVTQTPSHQVTQMGQEVILRCVPISNHLYFYWYRQILGQKVEFLVSFYNNEISEKSEIFDDQFSVERPDGSNFTLKIRSTKLEDSAMYFCASLGQGGTEAFFGQGTRLTVV.

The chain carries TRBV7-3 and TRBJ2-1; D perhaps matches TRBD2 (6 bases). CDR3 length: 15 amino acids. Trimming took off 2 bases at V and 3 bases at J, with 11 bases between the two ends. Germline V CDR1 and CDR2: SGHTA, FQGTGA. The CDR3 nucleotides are TGTGCCAGCAGCTTATATAGCGGTAACTACAATGAGCAGTTCTTC. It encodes CASSLYSGNYNEQFF. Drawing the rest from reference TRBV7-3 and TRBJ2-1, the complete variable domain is GAGVSQTPSNKVTEKGKYVELRCDPISGHTALYWYRQSLGQGPEFLIYFQGTGAADDSGLPNDRFFAVRPEGSVSTLKIQRTERGDSAVYLCASSLYSGNYNEQFFGPGTRLTVL.

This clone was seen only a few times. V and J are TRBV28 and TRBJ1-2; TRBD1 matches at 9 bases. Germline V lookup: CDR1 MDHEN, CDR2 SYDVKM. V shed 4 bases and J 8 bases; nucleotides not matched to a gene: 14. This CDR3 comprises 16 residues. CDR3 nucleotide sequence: TGTGCCAGCAGTTCGGACAGGGGTTTGTTGTATAGCGGCTACACCTTC. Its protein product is CASSSDRGLLYSGYTF.

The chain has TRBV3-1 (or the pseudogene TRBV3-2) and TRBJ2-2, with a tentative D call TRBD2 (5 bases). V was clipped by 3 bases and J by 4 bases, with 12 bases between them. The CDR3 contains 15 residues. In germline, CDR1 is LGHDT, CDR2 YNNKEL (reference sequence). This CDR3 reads CASSQEPGGTGELFF. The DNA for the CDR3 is TGTGCCAGCAGCCAGGAGCCCGGAGGCACCGGGGAGCTGTTTTTT.

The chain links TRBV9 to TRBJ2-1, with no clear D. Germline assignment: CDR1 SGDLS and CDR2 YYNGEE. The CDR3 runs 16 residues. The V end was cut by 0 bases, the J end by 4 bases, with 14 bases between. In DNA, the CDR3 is TGTGCCAGCAGCGTAGTGGTAGCCCCGGAGTACAATGAGCAGTTCTTC. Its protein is CASSVVVAPEYNEQFF.

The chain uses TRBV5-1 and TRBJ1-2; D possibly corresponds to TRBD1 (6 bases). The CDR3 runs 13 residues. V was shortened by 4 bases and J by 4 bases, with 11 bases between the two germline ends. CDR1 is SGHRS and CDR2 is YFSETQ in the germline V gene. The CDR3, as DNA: TGCGCCAGCAGCGCGGACAGCCGCTATGGCTACACCTTC. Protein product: CASSADSRYGYTF.

Here the CDR3 reads CASSLGRGEQFF. The CDR3, as DNA: TGTGCCAGCAGCTTAGGTCGGGGTGAGCAGTTCTTC. The V call is TRBV13, the J call TRBJ2-1; perhaps TRBD2 as D (5 bases). V was pared by 0 bases and J by 9 bases, with 6 bases between. Germline V gives CDR1 PRHDT, CDR2 FYEKMQ (reference sequence). The CDR3 sequence is 12 residues long.

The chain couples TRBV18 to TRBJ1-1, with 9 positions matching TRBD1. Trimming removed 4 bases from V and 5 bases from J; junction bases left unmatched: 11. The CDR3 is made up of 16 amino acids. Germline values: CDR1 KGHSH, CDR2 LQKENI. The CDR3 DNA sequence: TGTGCCAGCTCACGACAGGGGGTAGGATTAAATACTGAAGCTTTCTTT. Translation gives CASSRQGVGLNTEAFF.

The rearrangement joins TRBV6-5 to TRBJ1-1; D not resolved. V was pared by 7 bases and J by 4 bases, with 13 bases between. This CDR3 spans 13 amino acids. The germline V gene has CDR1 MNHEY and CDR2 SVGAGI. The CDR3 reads CASKQFEGTEAFF. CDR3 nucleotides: TGTGCCAGCAAGCAATTCGAGGGCACTGAAGCTTTCTTT.

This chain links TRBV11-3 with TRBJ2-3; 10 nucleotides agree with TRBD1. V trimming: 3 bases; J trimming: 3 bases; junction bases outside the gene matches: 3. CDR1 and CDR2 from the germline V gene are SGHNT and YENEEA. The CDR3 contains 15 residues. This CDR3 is CASSFGTGETDTQYF. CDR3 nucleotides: TGTGCCAGCAGCTTCGGGACAGGGGAGACAGATACGCAGTATTTT.

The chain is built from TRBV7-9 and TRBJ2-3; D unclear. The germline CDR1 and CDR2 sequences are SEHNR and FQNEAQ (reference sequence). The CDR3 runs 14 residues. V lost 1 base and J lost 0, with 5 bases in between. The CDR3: CASSLGQSTDTQYF. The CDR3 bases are TGTGCCAGCAGCTTAGGTCAGAGCACAGATACGCAGTATTTT.

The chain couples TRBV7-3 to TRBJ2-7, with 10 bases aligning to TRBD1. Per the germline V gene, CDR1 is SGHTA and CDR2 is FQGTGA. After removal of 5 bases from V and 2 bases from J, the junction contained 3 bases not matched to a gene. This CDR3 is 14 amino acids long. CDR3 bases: TGTGCCAGCAGCCCGGGACAGGGGACCTACGAGCAGTACTTC. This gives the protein CASSPGQGTYEQYF.

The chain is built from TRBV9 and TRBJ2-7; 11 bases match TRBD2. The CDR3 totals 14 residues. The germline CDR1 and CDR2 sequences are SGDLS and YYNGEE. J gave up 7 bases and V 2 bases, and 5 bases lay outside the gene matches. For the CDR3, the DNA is TGTGCCAGCAGCGTGGGGAGACTAGCGGGGGAGCAGTACTTC. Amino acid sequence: CASSVGRLAGEQYF. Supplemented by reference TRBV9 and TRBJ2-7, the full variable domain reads DSGVTQTPKHLITATGQRVTLRCSPRSGDLSVYWYQQSLDQGLQFLIQYYNGEERAKGNILERFSAQQFPDLHSELNLSSLELGDSALYFCASSVGRLAGEQYFGPGTRLTVT.

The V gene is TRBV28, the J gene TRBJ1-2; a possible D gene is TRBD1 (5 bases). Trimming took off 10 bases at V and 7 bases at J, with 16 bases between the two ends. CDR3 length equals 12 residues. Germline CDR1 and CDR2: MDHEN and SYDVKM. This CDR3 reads CATTGLPGGYTF. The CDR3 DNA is TGTGCCACTACGGGACTGCCTGGTGGCTACACCTTC.

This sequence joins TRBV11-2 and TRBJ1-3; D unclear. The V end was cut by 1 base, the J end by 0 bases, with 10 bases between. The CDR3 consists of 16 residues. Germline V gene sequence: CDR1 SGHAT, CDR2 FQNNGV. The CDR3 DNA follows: TGTGCCAGCAGCTTAGGCCTAGGCAGCTCTGGAAACACCATATATTTT. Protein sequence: CASSLGLGSSGNTIYF.

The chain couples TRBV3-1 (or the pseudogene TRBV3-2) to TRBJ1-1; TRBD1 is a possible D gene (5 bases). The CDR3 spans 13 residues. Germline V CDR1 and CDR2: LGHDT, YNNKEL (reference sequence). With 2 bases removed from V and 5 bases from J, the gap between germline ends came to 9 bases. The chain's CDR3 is CASSQRGVTEAFF. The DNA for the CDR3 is TGTGCCAGCAGCCAAAGGGGTGTTACTGAAGCTTTCTTT.

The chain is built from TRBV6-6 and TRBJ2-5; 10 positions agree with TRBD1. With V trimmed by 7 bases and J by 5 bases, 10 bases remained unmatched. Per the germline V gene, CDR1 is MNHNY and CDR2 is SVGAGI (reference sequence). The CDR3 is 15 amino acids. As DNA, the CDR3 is TGTGCCAGCACCTTCCCGGGACAGGGGAGGGAGACCCAGTACTTC. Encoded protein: CASTFPGQGRETQYF.

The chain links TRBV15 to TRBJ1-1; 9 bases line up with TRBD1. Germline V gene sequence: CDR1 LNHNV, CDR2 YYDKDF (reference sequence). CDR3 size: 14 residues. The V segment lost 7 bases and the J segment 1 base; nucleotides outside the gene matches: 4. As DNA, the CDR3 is TGTGCCACCAAACAGGGGGCCTCGAACACTGAAGCTTTCTTT. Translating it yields CATKQGASNTEAFF.

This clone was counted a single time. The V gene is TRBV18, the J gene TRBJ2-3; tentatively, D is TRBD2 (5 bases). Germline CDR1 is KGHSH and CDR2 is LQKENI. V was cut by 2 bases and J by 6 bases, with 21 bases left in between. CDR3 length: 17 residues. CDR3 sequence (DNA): TGTGCCAGCTCACCAATCCAAGCGGTCACCTCTAGGGATACGCAGTATTTT. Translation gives CASSPIQAVTSRDTQYF.

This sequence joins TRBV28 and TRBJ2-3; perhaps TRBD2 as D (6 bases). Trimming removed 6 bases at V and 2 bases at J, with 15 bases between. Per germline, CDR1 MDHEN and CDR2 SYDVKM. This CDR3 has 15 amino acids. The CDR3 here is CASRGTWGFTDTQYF. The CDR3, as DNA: TGTGCCAGCAGGGGGACTTGGGGATTCACAGATACGCAGTATTTT.

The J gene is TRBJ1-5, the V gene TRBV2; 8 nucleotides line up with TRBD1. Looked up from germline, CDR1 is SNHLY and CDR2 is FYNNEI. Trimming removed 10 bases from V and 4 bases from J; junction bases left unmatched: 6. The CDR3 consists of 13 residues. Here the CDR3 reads CATTGERNQPQHF. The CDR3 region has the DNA TGTGCCACGACAGGGGAGCGTAATCAGCCCCAGCATTTT.